The entry that follows covers one TCR beta chain sequence. The antigen remains undetermined. As handled by the study authors: With immunoSEQ giving junction-only sequences and no quality scores, filtering differed. The repertoire was sequenced with immunoSEQ multiplex PCR; TCRdb's copy has only in-frame clones and lacks some. Clonal size and the V and J genes are those of that table, whereas D and trimming came from the DNA. The sample comprises over a million clones, approximately 98.5% of which are singletons, and over 0.3% rests with the top ten. The data were taken from a study of shared clonotypes between healthy human individuals. Only Caucasian adults living in Nashville, Tennessee served as donors. V lost 5 bases and J lost 5, with 6 bases in between. This CDR3 is built from 11 residues. Germline V CDR1 and CDR2: SGHVS, FNYEAQ. Notes on the study in general: Clonotypes which were not shared had lower generation probabilities than clonotypes that all four donors shared. The study generally estimated greater richness for naive than memory subsets.

V and J are TRBV7-6 and TRBJ2-5; no reliable D call. Sequencing was carried out using naive CD4+ T cells sorted from blood. Documented subset: CD45RA+ positively selected. The sequence was collected from a man aged 25 to 40 in good health. The CDR3 DNA reads as TGTGCCAGCAGCCCGCGGGAGACCCAGTACTTC. It specifies CASSPRETQYF.